These 26 T cell receptor beta chains originate from one sample sequenced in a study of blood T cell repertoires in COVID-19. The method was immunoSEQ multiplex PCR; TCRdb's version includes in-frame clones alone and lacks a portion of them. The sample shows about 370,000 clones, more than 80% of them seen only once. The sequencing sample was made of peripheral blood. Every receptor here comes from a young woman with COVID-19, enrolled during active disease.

This CDR3 is CASSLASYRVGYTF. CDR3 in DNA: TGTGCCAGCAGTTTGGCCTCCTACAGGGTTGGCTACACCTTC. The chain uses TRBV28 and TRBJ1-2, with D tentatively TRBD1 (6 bases). The CDR3 sequence is 14 residues long. The V end lost 3 bases, the J end lost 7 bases, and 15 bases lay between the germline ends. Germline V gives CDR1 MDHEN, CDR2 SYDVKM.

This clone came up once. V gene TRBV3-1 (or the pseudogene TRBV3-2) combines with J gene TRBJ2-1; weak D call: TRBD1 (6 bases). The CDR3 has 21 amino acids. Germline V CDR1 and CDR2: LGHDT, YNNKEL (reference sequence). The V end was cut by 4 bases, the J end by 3 bases, with 31 bases between. The CDR3 loop reads CASSPPVTGTHFQKGYNEQFF. The CDR3 DNA reads as TGTGCCAGCAGCCCGCCCGTCACCGGGACACACTTCCAGAAGGGCTACAATGAGCAGTTCTTC.

The count of this clone is one. The chain couples TRBV5-8 to TRBJ2-3; a weak D match, TRBD1 (5 bases). This CDR3 spans 18 amino acids. Trimming took 2 bases from V and 6 from J, leaving 25 bases between them. Per the germline V gene, CDR1 is SGHTS and CDR2 is YDEGEE. As DNA, the CDR3 is TGTGCCAGCAGCTTCGTGGCCTCGTCCGAACCTTCAGGGGATACGCAGTATTTT. It yields the protein CASSFVASSEPSGDTQYF.

The chain links TRBV27 to TRBJ1-2; no clear D. The germline V gene has CDR1 MNHEY and CDR2 SMNVEV (reference sequence). CDR3 length: 15 amino acids. V was pared by 4 bases and J by 0 bases, with 12 bases between. CDR3 bases: TGTGCCAGCAGTTCCGGGATCTCTACTAACTATGGCTACACCTTC. Protein: CASSSGISTNYGYTF.

The rearrangement uses TRBV7-2 and TRBJ1-1, with TRBD1 matching 9 bases. This CDR3 has 14 residues. Germline CDR1 SGHTA, CDR2 FQGNSA. V was pared by 3 bases and J by 5 bases, with 4 bases of the junction left unmatched. CDR3 in amino acids: CASSLHGTGTEAFF. The DNA of the CDR3 is TGTGCCAGCAGCTTGCATGGGACAGGGACTGAAGCTTTCTTT.

The CDR3 region has the DNA TGTGCCAGCAGCTCCCGGCGGGGGCCGAGGGGGGAGCTGTTTTTT. Encoded protein: CASSSRRGPRGELFF. The chain joins TRBV11-3 to TRBJ2-2, with a weak D call TRBD2 (7 bases). V was cut by 4 bases and J by 8 bases, with 17 bases left in between. Germline V lookup: CDR1 SGHNT, CDR2 YENEEA. The CDR3 runs to 15 residues.

This rearrangement joins TRBV7-2 to TRBJ1-2; the match to TRBD1 covers 8 bases. Germline V gene sequence: CDR1 SGHTA, CDR2 FQGNSA. V lost 2 bases and J lost 7; bases outside the gene matches: 3. There are 13 residues in the CDR3. CDR3 amino acids: CASSLIGQGGYTF. DNA for the CDR3: TGTGCCAGCAGCTTAATTGGACAGGGTGGCTACACCTTC. The full variable domain, in which reference TRBV7-2 and TRBJ1-2 provide the parts outside the CDR3, is GAGVSQSPSNKVTEKGKDVELRCDPISGHTALYWYRQSLGQGLEFLIYFQGNSAPDKSGLPSDRFSAERTGGSVSTLTIQRTQQEDSAVYLCASSLIGQGGYTFGSGTRLTVV.

The V gene is TRBV7-9, the J gene TRBJ1-2; 7 bases are a match to TRBD1. J gave up 5 bases and V 2 bases, and 2 bases lay outside the gene matches. CDR1 is SEHNR and CDR2 is FQNEAQ in the germline V gene (reference sequence). The CDR3 extends over 13 amino acids. DNA of the CDR3: TGTGCCAGCAGCTTACAGGGGGATTATGGCTACACCTTC. It translates to CASSLQGDYGYTF.

This chain joins TRBV7-2 and TRBJ1-2; 7 positions agree with TRBD1. The CDR3 is 13 amino acids. The germline gives CDR1 SGHTA, CDR2 FQGNSA. Trimming at V came to 5 bases and at J to 6 bases, leaving 6 bases not matched to a gene. CDR3 residues: CASSRDSGNGYTF. CDR3 coding DNA: TGTGCCAGCAGCCGGGACAGCGGTAATGGCTACACCTTC.

The gene calls are TRBV7-2 and TRBJ2-5; D may be TRBD2 (5 bases). Trimming left V 3 bases short and J 2 bases short, with 13 bases between. Per germline, CDR1 SGHTA and CDR2 FQGNSA. The CDR3 runs to 15 residues. CDR3 protein: CASSFDYSGQETQYF. The CDR3 DNA reads TGTGCCAGCAGCTTCGACTATTCAGGACAAGAGACCCAGTACTTC.

This rearrangement joins TRBV28 to TRBJ1-1; D may be TRBD1 (6 bases). Germline V CDR1 and CDR2: MDHEN, SYDVKM. Trimming cost V 6 bases and J 4 bases, with 18 bases left between them. The CDR3 is 15 amino acids. CDR3 residues: CASSPFYRATTEAFF. CDR3 nucleotides: TGTGCCAGCAGCCCATTCTACAGGGCGACCACTGAAGCTTTCTTT.

The chain is built from TRBV5-1 and TRBJ2-3, with 12 positions matching TRBD2. The germline V gene has CDR1 SGHRS and CDR2 YFSETQ. The CDR3 sequence is 16 residues long. V lost 0 bases and J lost 3; bases outside the gene matches: 2. The CDR3 coding sequence is TGCGCCAGCAGCTTGGGCGGGACTAGCGGGACAGATACGCAGTATTTT. It is translated as CASSLGGTSGTDTQYF. Full variable domain (rest looked up from reference TRBV5-1 and TRBJ2-3): KAGVTQTPRYLIKTRGQQVTLSCSPISGHRSVSWYQQTPGQGLQFLFEYFSETQRNKGNFPGRFSGRQFSNSRSEMNVSTLELGDSALYLCASSLGGTSGTDTQYFGPGTRLTVL.

The chain recombines TRBV6-6 with TRBJ2-7; 11 nucleotides agree with TRBD1. The V gene's germline CDR1 is MNHNY and CDR2 SVGAGI (reference sequence). The CDR3 sequence is 13 residues long. The J segment lost 6 bases and the V segment lost 4 bases, leaving 2 bases of the junction unmatched. The DNA of the CDR3 is TGTGCCAGCAGTTTGGGGACAGGGGGCGAGCAGTACTTC. Protein product: CASSLGTGGEQYF.

V and J are TRBV7-9 and TRBJ1-2; tentative D call: TRBD1 (5 bases). The length of the CDR3 is 12 residues. Trimming took 1 base from V and 5 from J, leaving 5 bases between them. Germline V lookup: CDR1 SEHNR, CDR2 FQNEAQ (reference sequence). The CDR3 protein is CASSLGQYGYTF. DNA for the CDR3: TGTGCCAGCAGCTTAGGACAGTATGGCTACACCTTC.

The gene calls are TRBV6-5 and TRBJ2-5; 10 nucleotides line up with TRBD1. The J segment lost 5 bases and the V segment lost 5 bases, leaving 8 bases of the junction unmatched. This CDR3 region has 15 residues. Germline CDR1 and CDR2: MNHEY and SVGAGI. CDR3: CASSLGTGEWETQYF. For the CDR3, the DNA is TGTGCCAGCAGTCTTGGGACAGGGGAATGGGAGACCCAGTACTTC.

This chain connects TRBV5-5 to TRBJ1-2; the D is unclear. Trimming took 4 bases from V and 4 from J, leaving 11 bases between them. The germline V gene encodes CDR1 SGHKS and CDR2 YYEKEE (reference sequence). This CDR3 contains 13 residues. The CDR3 nucleotides are TGTGCCAGCAGCCTCAGTACCCCCTATGGCTACACCTTC. This translates into CASSLSTPYGYTF.

The chain joins TRBV11-2 to TRBJ2-7, with D hard to call. Trimming stripped 0 bases from V and 0 bases from J, with 9 bases between. Germline-derived CDR1 and CDR2 are SGHAT and FQNNGV. The CDR3 sequence is 15 residues long. CDR3: CASSLDWQDSYEQYV. Here the CDR3 DNA reads TGTGCCAGCAGCTTAGATTGGCAGGACTCCTACGAGCAGTACGTC.

The V and J genes are TRBV5-1 and TRBJ2-3, with D maybe TRBD2 (5 bases). The CDR3 is made up of 15 amino acids. Germline values: CDR1 SGHRS, CDR2 YFSETQ. The V and J ends lost 0 bases and 2 bases respectively, with 10 bases between them. The chain's CDR3 is CASSLDGKYTDTQYF. The DNA of the CDR3 is TGCGCCAGCAGCTTGGACGGGAAATACACAGATACGCAGTATTTT.

This clone was seen only once. V gene TRBV27 combines with J gene TRBJ2-3; 14 bases are shared with TRBD2. The CDR3 sequence is 16 residues long. Germline CDR1 and CDR2: MNHEY and SMNVEV (reference sequence). V lost 5 bases, J lost 3 bases, and 4 bases stayed unmatched. For the CDR3, the DNA is TGTGCCAGCAGTGTCGGGACTAGCGGGAGTACAGATACGCAGTATTTT. Translated, it gives CASSVGTSGSTDTQYF.

The chain joins TRBV7-2 to TRBJ2-2, with D perhaps TRBD1 (6 bases). The germline V and J ends were trimmed by 6 bases and 0 bases, with 11 bases remaining between them. There are 15 residues in the CDR3. Germline CDR1 reads SGHTA; CDR2 reads FQGNSA. For the CDR3, the DNA is TGTGCCAGCAGAATCAGGGGAACGAACACCGGGGAGCTGTTTTTT. Encoded protein: CASRIRGTNTGELFF.

The CDR3 loop reads CASRQSSTDTQYF. Written as DNA, the CDR3 is TGTGCCAGCAGACAGAGTAGCACAGATACGCAGTATTTT. The rearrangement links TRBV5-6 to TRBJ2-3, with D unresolved. Looked up from germline, CDR1 is SGHDT and CDR2 is YYEEEE. V gave up 5 bases and J gave up 0 bases, with 7 bases separating them. This CDR3 is 13 amino acids long.

A word on this clone: This CDR3 is also generated by other DNA sequences in the sample. The chain couples TRBV5-4 to TRBJ1-1; 10 bases are shared with TRBD1. The trim removed 5 bases at V and 2 bases at J, leaving 3 bases unmatched. CDR3 length: 14 amino acids. Germline CDR1 SGHNT, CDR2 YYREEE (reference sequence). The CDR3 DNA sequence: TGTGCCAGCAGTTGGGACAGGGGCAACACTGAAGCTTTCTTT. This sequence encodes CASSWDRGNTEAFF.

The DNA for the CDR3 is TGTGCCAGCAGCTCAGGAGCGAACAGGGGGCCTCTGAACACCGGGGAGCTGTTTTTT. As protein: CASSSGANRGPLNTGELFF. This sequence joins TRBV7-2 and TRBJ2-2; TRBD1 matches 9 bases. The germline CDR1 and CDR2 sequences are SGHTA and FQGNSA. The CDR3 runs to 19 residues. J lost 1 base, V lost 4 bases, and 13 bases had no gene match. Variable domain in full (rest from reference TRBV7-2 and TRBJ2-2): GAGVSQSPSNKVTEKGKDVELRCDPISGHTALYWYRQSLGQGLEFLIYFQGNSAPDKSGLPSDRFSAERTGGSVSTLTIQRTQQEDSAVYLCASSSGANRGPLNTGELFFGEGSRLTVL.

The CDR3 coding sequence is TGTGCCAGCAGTGCCTTCTTGGAGAGGGAGACCGGGGAGCTGTTTTTT. Protein: CASSAFLERETGELFF. V is TRBV6-1 and J is TRBJ2-2, with D possibly matching TRBD2 (5 bases). The V gene's germline CDR1 is MNHNS and CDR2 SASEGT. Trimming shortened V by 4 bases and J by 5 bases, and 17 bases separated the two germline ends. This CDR3 is 16 amino acids long.

The rearrangement joins TRBV7-9 to TRBJ2-5; 7 bases are shared with TRBD2. V trimming: 5 bases; J trimming: 4 bases; junction bases outside the gene matches: 16. Germline CDR1 is SEHNR and CDR2 is FQNEAQ (reference sequence). This CDR3 contains 17 residues. The CDR3 coding sequence is TGTGCCAGCAGCCTTAGATCCTGGGGAGGGGAAGGAGAGACCCAGTACTTC. This translates into CASSLRSWGGEGETQYF.

V usage is TRBV2 and J usage is TRBJ2-1; D perhaps matches TRBD1 (6 bases). The germline V gene has CDR1 SNHLY and CDR2 FYNNEI. CDR3 length equals 12 residues. With 7 bases removed from V and 3 bases from J, the gap between germline ends came to 7 bases. CDR3 in amino acids: CASTRGYNEQFF. The CDR3 nucleotides read TGTGCCAGCACCAGGGGCTACAATGAGCAGTTCTTC.